This T cell receptor beta chain is drawn from a study of human versus mouse CDR3 diversity and MHC coevolution. Study-wide background: Samples had between roughly 5.5 x 10^6 and 1.6 x 10^7 valid reads.

Sorting isolated naive CD4 T cells lacking CD45RO and expressing CD62L. V was pared by 0 bases and J by 5 bases, with 5 bases of the junction left unmatched. The CDR3 extends over 15 amino acids. Looked up from germline, CDR1 is SGHNT and CDR2 is YYREEE (reference sequence). Profiled with immunoSEQ multiplex PCR; TCRdb holds only in-frame clones, not every one. The data contain 45,000 to 75,000 clones, roughly 94% of them singletons. The V and J genes are TRBV5-4 and TRBJ1-2, with TRBD1 matching over 9 bases. The sequenced material came from naive CD4+ T cells from blood. As for subset: CD45RO-negative CD62L-positive naive CD4 T cells. This receptor was identified in a person in their sixties in good health. CDR3 amino acids: CASSLEQGAGYGYTF. In DNA, the CDR3 is TGTGCCAGCAGCTTGGAACAGGGGGCGGGATATGGCTACACCTTC.